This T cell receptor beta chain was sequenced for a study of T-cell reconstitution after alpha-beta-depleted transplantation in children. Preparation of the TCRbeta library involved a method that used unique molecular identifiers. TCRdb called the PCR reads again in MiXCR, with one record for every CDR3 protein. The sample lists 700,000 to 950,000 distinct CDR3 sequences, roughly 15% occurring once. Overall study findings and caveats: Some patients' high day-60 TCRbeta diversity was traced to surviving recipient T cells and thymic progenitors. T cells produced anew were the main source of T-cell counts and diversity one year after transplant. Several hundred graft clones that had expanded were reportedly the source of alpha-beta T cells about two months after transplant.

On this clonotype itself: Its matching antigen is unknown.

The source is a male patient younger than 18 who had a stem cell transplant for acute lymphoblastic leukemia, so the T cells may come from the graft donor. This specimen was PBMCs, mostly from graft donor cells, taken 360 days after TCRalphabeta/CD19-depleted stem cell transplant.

CDR3 DNA sequence: TGTGCCAGCAGCTCCCCTTTAAAGGGAGCCCCCGGGGAGCTGTTTTTT. Its protein is CASSSPLKGAPGELFF. V gene TRBV5-5 combines with J gene TRBJ2-2, with D possibly TRBD2 on 5 matching bases. This CDR3 contains 16 residues. Germline-derived CDR1 and CDR2 are SGHKS and YYEKEE (reference sequence). V was pared by 3 bases and J by 6 bases, with 18 bases between. The variable domain in full, completed from reference TRBV5-5 and TRBJ2-2, reads DAGVTQSPTHLIKTRGQQVTLRCSPISGHKSVSWYQQVLGQGPQFIFQYYEKEERGRGNFPDRFSARQFPNYSSELNVNALLLGDSALYLCASSSPLKGAPGELFFGEGSRLTVL.